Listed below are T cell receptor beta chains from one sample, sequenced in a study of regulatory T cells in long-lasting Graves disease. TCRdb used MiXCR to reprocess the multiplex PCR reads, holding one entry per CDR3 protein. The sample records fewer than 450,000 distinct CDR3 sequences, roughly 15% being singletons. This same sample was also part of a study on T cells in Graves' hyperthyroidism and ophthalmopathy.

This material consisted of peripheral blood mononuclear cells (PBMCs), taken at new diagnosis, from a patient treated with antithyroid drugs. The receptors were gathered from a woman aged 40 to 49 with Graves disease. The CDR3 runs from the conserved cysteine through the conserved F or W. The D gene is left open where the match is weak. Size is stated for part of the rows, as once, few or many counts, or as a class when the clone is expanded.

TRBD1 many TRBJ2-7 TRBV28 CASSTGTGGVEQYF TGTGCCAGCAGTACCGGGACAGGGGGGGTCGAGCAGTACTTC
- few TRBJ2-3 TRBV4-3 CASSQTGQSTDTQYF TGCGCCAGCAGCCAAACCGGACAGTCCACAGATACGCAGTATTTT
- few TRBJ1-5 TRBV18 CASSSSPGNQPQHF TGTGCCAGCTCATCGTCACCAGGGAATCAGCCCCAGCATTTT
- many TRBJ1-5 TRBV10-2 CASSDFNQPQHF TGCGCCAGCAGTGATTTCAATCAGCCCCAGCATTTT
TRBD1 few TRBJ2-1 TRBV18 CASSPTGNSYNEQFF TGTGCCAGCTCACCGACAGGGAACTCCTACAATGAGCAGTTCTTC
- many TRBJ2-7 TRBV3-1 CASSQDSLTGGVYEQYF TGTGCCAGCAGCCAAGACTCCCTCACCGGAGGGGTCTACGAGCAGTACTTC
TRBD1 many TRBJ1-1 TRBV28 CASSQNRGTGGPESAFF TGTGCCAGCAGTCAGAACCGAGGGACAGGGGGCCCCGAGTCGGCTTTCTTT
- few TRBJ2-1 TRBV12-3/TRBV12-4 CASSFFVDYYNEQFF TGTGCCAGCAGTTTTTTCGTGGACTACTACAATGAGCAGTTCTTC
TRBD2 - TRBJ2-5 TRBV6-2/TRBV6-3 CASSYSMSGGSFPFF TGTGCCAGCAGTTACTCGATGTCCGGCGGGAGCTTTCCGTTCTTC
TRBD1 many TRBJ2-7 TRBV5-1 CASSLEGQGGEQYF TGCGCCAGCAGCTTGGAAGGACAGGGTGGCGAGCAGTACTTC
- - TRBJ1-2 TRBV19 CASSPRVDQPNYGYTF TGTGCCAGTAGTCCCCGGGTGGACCAACCCAACTATGGCTACACCTTC
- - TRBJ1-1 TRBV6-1 CASSELGTLGQEAFF TGTGCCAGCAGTGAACTAGGGACGTTAGGTCAGGAAGCTTTCTTT
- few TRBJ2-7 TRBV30 CAWADGPTSYEQYF TGTGCCTGGGCCGATGGGCCTACATCCTACGAGCAGTACTTC
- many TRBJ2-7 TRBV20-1 CSAAVREVNPYEQYF TGCAGTGCCGCCGTGAGGGAAGTGAACCCCTACGAGCAGTACTTC
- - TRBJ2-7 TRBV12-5 CASGLVLAGGRIAGDYEQYF TGTGCTAGTGGTTTGGTACTGGCAGGGGGCAGGATAGCGGGAGACTACGAGCAGTACTTC
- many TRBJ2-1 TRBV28 CASKGGDKYNEQFF TGTGCCAGCAAAGGCGGGGACAAATACAATGAGCAGTTCTTC